This entry describes one T cell receptor beta chain. The data belong to a study of T cells in Graves' hyperthyroidism and ophthalmopathy. Study-level background: Any treatment followed the collection of peripheral blood at initial diagnosis.

V was clipped by 2 bases and J by 5 bases, with 15 bases between them. The CDR3 loop spans 14 amino acids. Germline CDR1 reads GTSNPN; CDR2 reads SVGIG (reference sequence). The investigators amplified TCR beta CDR3 regions from RNA transcripts. TCR CDR3 underwent first-round RT-PCR with the HTBI primer set. TCRdb recomputed calls from the multiplex PCR reads with MiXCR, one row per CDR3 protein. In the table there are around 570,000 distinct CDR3 sequences, about 20% of which are singletons. The sample comprised blood. The rearrangement links TRBV30 to TRBJ2-5; D remains ambiguous. The TCR sequence derives from a middle-aged man with Graves' ophthalmopathy. The CDR3 DNA sequence: TGTGCCTGGAGTCGTGGAACGGGTGTGGAGACCCAGTACTTC. Its translation is CAWSRGTGVETQYF.